The 4 T cell receptor beta chains presented below share a single source sample, sequenced in a study of blood T cell repertoires in COVID-19. Clones were read by immunoSEQ multiplex PCR, and TCRdb kept only the in-frame ones, dropping some. The repertoire holds some 87,000 clones, with about three quarters as singletons. The source material was peripheral blood. These receptors were collected from a woman older than 75 with active or convalescent COVID-19.

V gene TRBV18 combines with J gene TRBJ2-2; tentatively, D is TRBD1 (5 bases). Trimming removed 5 bases at V and 0 bases at J, with 10 bases between. This CDR3 is 15 amino acids long. Germline V gives CDR1 KGHSH, CDR2 LQKENI. The CDR3 sequence is CASSSDRPNTGELFF. In DNA, the CDR3 is TGTGCCAGCTCATCAGACAGACCGAACACCGGGGAGCTGTTTTTT.

This sequence joins TRBV6-2 or TRBV6-3 and TRBJ1-2; 7 nucleotides line up with TRBD1. The CDR3 is 15 amino acids. V gave up 6 bases and J gave up 2 bases; unmatched junction bases: 9. Germline lookup yields CDR1 MNHEY and CDR2 SVGEGT. The CDR3 loop reads CASSAPGTENYGYTF. The CDR3 DNA reads TGTGCCAGCAGCGCGCCGGGGACAGAGAACTATGGCTACACCTTC.

The chain employs TRBV30 and TRBJ1-4, with 9 bases identical to TRBD1. The CDR3 totals 14 residues. Germline V CDR1 and CDR2: GTSNPN, SVGIG (reference sequence). Unmatched junction bases numbered 3, after V lost 0 bases and J lost 7 bases. As DNA, the CDR3 is TGTGCCTGGAGTGTTGGGACAGGGAGTGAAAAACTGTTTTTT. It translates to CAWSVGTGSEKLFF.

CDR3 bases: TGTGCCAGCAGCTTGACAGGGAACTATGGCTACACCTTC. Residues: CASSLTGNYGYTF. The rearrangement joins TRBV12-3 or TRBV12-4 to TRBJ1-2; 7 nucleotides line up with TRBD1. V gave up 6 bases and J gave up 2 bases; unmatched junction bases: 3. The CDR3 has 13 amino acids.